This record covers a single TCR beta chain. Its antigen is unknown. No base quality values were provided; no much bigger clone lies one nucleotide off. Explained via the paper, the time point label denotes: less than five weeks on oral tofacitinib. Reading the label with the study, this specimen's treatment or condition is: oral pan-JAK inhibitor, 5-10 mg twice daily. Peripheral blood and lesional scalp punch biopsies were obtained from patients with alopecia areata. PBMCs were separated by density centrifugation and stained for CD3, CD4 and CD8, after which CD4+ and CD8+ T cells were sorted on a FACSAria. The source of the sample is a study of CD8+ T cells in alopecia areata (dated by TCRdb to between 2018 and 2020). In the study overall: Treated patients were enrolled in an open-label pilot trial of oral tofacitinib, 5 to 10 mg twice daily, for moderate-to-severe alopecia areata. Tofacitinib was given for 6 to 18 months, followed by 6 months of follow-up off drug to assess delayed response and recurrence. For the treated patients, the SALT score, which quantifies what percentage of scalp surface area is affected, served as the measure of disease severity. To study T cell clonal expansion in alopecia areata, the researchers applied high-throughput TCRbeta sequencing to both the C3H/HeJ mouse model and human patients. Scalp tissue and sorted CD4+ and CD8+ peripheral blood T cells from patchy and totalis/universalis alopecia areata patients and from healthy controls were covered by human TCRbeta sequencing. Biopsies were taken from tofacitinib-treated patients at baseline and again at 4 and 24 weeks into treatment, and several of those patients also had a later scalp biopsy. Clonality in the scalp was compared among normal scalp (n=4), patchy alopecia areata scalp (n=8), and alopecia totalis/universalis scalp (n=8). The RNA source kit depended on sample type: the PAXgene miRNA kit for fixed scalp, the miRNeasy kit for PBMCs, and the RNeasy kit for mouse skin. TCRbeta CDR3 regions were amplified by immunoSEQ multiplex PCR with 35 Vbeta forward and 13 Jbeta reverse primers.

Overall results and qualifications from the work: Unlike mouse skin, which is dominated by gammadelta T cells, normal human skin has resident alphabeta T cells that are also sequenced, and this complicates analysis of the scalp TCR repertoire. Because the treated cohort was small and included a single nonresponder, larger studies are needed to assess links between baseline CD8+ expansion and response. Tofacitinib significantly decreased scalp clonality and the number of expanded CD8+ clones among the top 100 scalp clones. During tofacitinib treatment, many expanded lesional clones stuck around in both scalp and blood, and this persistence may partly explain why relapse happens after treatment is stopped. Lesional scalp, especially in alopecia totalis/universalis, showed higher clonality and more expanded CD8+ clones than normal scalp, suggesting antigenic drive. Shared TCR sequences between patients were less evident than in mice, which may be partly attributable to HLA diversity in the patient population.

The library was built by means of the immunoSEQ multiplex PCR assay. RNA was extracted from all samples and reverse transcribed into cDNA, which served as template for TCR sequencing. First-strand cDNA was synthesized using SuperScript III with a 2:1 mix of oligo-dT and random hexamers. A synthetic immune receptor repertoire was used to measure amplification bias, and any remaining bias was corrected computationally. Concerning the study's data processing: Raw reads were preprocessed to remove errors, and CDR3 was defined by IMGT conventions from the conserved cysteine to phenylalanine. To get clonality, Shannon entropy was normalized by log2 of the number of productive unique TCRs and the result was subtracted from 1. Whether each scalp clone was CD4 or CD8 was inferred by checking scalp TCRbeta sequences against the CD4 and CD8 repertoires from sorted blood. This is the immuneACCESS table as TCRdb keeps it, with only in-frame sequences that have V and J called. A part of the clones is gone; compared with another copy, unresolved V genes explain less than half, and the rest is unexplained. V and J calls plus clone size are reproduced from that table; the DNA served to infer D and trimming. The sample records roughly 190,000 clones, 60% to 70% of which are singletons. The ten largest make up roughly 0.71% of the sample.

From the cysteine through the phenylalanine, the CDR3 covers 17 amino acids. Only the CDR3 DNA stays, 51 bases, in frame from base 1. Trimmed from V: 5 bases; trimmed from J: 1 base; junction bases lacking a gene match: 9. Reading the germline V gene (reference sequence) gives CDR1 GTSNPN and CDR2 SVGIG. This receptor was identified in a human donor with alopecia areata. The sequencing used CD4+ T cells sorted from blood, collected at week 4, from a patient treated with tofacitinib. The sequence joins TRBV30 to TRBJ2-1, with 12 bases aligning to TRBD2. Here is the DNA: TGTGCCTGGTACACCCTAGCGGGAGGGAGATCCTACAATGAGCAGTTCTTC. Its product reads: CAWYTLAGGRSYNEQFF.